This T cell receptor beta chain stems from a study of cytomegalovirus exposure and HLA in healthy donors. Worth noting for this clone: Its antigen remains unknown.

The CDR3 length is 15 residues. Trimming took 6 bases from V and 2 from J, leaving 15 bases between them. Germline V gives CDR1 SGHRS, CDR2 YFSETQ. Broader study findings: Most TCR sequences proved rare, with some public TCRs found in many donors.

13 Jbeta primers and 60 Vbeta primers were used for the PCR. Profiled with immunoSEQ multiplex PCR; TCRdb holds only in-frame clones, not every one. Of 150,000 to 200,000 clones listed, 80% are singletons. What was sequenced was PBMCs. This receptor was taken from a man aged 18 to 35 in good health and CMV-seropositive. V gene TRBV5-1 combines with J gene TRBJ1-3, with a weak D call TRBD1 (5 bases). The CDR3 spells CASTEGAAAGNTIYF. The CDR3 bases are TGCGCCAGCACGGAAGGGGCAGCTGCTGGAAACACCATATATTTT. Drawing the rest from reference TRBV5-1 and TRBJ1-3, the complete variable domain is KAGVTQTPRYLIKTRGQQVTLSCSPISGHRSVSWYQQTPGQGLQFLFEYFSETQRNKGNFPGRFSGRQFSNSRSEMNVSTLELGDSALYLCASTEGAAAGNTIYFGEGSWLTVV.